The clone carrying this T cell receptor beta chain appeared many times. Antigen specificity is unknown. Trimming took off 2 bases at V and 0 bases at J, with 14 bases between the two ends. CDR1 is DFQATT and CDR2 is SNEGSKA in the germline V gene (reference sequence). This CDR3 is built from 16 residues. Each single cDNA molecule received a unique molecular identifier. TCRdb called the 5' RACE reads again in MiXCR, with one record for every CDR3 protein. The sample records about 90,000 distinct CDR3 sequences, approximately 12% being singletons. The sample comes from a study of early T cells in non-severe SARS-CoV-2 infection. Study-wide context: Sequenced material consisted of bulk RNA (from unsorted whole blood), and chains were unpaired. Study conclusions and caveats: The VDJdb matching leaned toward anti-spike CD8 responses and overlooked private and CD4 specificities.

The V gene is TRBV20-1, the J gene TRBJ2-1; no clear D. This receptor was taken from an adult who was a healthcare worker with PCR-confirmed SARS-CoV-2 infection or an uninfected control (not recorded which). Sequenced here: whole blood, sampled at baseline. Written as DNA, the CDR3 is TGCAGTGCTAGACGCCTCTCTCAGAGCTCCTACAATGAGCAGTTCTTC. Translating it yields CSARRLSQSSYNEQFF.